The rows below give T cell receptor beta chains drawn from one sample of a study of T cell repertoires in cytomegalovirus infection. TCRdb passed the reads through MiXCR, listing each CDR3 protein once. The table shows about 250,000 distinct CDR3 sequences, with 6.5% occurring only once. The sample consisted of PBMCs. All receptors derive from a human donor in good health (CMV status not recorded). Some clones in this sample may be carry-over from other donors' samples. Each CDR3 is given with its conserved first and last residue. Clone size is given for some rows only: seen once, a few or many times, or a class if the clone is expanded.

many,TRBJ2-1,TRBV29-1,CSVDPTAYNEQFF
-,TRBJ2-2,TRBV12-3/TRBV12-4,CASIQGQLNTGELFF
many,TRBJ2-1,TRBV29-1,CSAARLAGGLNEQFF
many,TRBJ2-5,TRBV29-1,CSVRQGQETQYF
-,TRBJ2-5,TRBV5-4,CASSLGRASGGQETQYF
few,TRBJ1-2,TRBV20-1,CSAAQRATSGYTF
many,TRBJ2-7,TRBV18,CASSPGTGASYEQYF
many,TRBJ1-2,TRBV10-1,CASSEGNGGTVF
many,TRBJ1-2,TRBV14,CASSQLTGGRDGYTF
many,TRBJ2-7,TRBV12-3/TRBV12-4,CASSFGGWSYEQYF
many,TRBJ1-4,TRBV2,CASSEADEKLFF
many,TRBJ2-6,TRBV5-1,CASSLTSRSRLAGGANVLTF
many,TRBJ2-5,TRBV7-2,CASSLDSVKTQYF
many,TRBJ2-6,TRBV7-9,CASSPVGGGSSGANVLTF
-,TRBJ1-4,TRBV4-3,CASSQEWGLGEKLFF
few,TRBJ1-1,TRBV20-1,CSARRRTPNTEAFF
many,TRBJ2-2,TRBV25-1,CASSLSTGDTGELFF
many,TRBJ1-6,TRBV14,CASSPGGHMDGSPLHF
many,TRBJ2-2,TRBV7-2,CASSLATGGTGELFF
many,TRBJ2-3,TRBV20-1,CRGFGQGPPDTQYF
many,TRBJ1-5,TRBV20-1,CSAPRQGVNQPQHF
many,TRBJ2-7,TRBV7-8,CASSLWGQGTYEQYF
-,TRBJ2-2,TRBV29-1,CSAGQVTNTGELFF
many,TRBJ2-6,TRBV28,CASGWTGPGANVLTF
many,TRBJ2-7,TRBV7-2,CASSPRSGPYEQYF
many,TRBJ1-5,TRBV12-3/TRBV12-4,CASSLRGQGDQPQHF
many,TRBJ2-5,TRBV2,CASSKITTDQETQYF
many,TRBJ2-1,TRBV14,CASSRIQGASYNEQFF
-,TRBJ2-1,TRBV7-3,CASSLYRPSFNNEQFF
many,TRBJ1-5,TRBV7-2,CASSPVADSNQPQHF
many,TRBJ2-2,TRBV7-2,CASSLLARNTGELFF
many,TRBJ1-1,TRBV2,CASSPEKGDNTEAFF
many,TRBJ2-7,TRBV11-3,CASSLRGLSYEQYF
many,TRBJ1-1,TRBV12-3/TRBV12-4,CASSVWGGEAFF
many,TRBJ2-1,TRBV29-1,CSVGLAGGNEQFF
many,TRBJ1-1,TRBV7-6,CASSSDTGTEFIMPEAFF
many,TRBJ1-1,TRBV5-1,CASSLGTGPTEAFF
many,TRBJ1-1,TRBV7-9,CASSLGRGRGAFF
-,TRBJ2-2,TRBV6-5,CASTGGSRTGELFF
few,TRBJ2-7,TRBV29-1,CSVMNVSYEQYF
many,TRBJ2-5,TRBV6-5,CASSYQGPAETQYF
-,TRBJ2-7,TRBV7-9,CASSPGSPYEQYF
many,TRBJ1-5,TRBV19,CASSNLRQGRNQPQHF
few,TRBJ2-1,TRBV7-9,CASSLEESEQFF
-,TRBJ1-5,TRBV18,CASSHDRTQKPQHF